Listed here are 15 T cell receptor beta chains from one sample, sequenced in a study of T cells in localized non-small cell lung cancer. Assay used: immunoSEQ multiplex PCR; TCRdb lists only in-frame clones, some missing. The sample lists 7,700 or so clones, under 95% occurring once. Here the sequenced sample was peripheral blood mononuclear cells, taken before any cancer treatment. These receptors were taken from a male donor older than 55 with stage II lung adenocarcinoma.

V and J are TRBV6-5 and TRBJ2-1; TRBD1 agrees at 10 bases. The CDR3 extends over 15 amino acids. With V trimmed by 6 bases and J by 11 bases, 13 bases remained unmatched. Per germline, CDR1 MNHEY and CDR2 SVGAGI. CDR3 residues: CASSPVGQGIGQQFF. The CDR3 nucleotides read TGTGCCAGCAGCCCGGTGGGACAGGGGATCGGTCAGCAGTTCTTC.

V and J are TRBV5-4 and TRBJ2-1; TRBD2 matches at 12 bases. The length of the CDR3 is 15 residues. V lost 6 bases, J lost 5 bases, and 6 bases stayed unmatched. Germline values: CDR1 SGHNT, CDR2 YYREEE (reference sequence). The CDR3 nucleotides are TGTGCCAGCACCCAACTAGCGGGGGGAAACAATGAGCAGTTCTTC. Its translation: CASTQLAGGNNEQFF.

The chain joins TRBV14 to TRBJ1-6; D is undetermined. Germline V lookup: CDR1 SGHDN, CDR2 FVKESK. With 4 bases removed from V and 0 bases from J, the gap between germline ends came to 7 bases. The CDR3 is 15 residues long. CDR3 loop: CASSLISSYNSPLHF. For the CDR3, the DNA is TGTGCCAGCAGCCTAATAAGCTCCTATAATTCACCCCTCCACTTT.

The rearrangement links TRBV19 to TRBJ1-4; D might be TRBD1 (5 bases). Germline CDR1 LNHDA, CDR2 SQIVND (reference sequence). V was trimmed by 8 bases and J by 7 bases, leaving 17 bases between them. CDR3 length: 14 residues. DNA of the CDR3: TGTGCCAGTCAGGCACGGAGGGGTGGTGAAAAACTGTTTTTT. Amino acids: CASQARRGGEKLFF.

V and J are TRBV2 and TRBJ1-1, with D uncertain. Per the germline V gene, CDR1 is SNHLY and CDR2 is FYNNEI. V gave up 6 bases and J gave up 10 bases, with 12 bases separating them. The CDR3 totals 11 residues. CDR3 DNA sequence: TGTGCCAGCAGGAGATATATGACAGCTTTCTTT. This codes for CASRRYMTAFF. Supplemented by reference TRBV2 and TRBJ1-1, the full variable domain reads EPEVTQTPSHQVTQMGQEVILRCVPISNHLYFYWYRQILGQKVEFLVSFYNNEISEKSEIFDDQFSVERPDGSNFTLKIRSTKLEDSAMYFCASRRYMTAFFGQGTRLTVV.

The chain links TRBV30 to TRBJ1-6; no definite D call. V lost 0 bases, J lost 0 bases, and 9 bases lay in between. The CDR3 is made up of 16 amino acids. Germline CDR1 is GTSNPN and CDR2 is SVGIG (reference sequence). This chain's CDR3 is CAWSVPISSYNSPLHF. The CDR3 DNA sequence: TGTGCCTGGAGTGTACCCATTAGCTCCTATAATTCACCCCTCCACTTT.

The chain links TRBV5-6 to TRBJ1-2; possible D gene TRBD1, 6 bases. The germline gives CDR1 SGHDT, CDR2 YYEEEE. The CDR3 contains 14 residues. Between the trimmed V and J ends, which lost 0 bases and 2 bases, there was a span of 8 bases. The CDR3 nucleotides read TGTGCCAGCAGCTTGGAGGACAGAAACTATGGCTACACCTTC. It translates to CASSLEDRNYGYTF.

The CDR3 DNA reads TGTGCCAGCAGCTTAACGTTGACAGGGAGCACTGAAGCTTTCTTT. Translation gives CASSLTLTGSTEAFF. The V call is TRBV7-3, the J call TRBJ1-1, with 7 nucleotides matching TRBD1. The CDR3 loop spans 15 amino acids. V lost 0 bases to trimming and J lost 4 bases; unmatched junction nucleotides: 5. Per the germline V gene, CDR1 is SGHTA and CDR2 is FQGTGA.

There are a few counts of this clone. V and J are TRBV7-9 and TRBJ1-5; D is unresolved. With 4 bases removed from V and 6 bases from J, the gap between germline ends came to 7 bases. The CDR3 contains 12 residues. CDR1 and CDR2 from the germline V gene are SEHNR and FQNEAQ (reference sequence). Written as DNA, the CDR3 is TGTGCCAGCAGCTCTCCAGGTCAGCCCCAGCATTTT. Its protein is CASSSPGQPQHF.

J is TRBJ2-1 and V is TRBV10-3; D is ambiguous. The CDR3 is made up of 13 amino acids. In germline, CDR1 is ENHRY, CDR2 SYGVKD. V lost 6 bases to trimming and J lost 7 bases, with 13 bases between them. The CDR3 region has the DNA TGTGCCATCAGGGCGTCCCCCTCTAATGAGCAGTTCTTC. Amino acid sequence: CAIRASPSNEQFF.

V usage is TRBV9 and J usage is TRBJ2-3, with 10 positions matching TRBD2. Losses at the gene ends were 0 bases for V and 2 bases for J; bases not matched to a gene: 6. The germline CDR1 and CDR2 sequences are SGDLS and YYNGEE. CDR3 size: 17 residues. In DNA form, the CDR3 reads TGTGCCAGCAGCGTAGCGGCTAGCGGGGGCCCCACAGATACGCAGTATTTT. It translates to CASSVAASGGPTDTQYF.

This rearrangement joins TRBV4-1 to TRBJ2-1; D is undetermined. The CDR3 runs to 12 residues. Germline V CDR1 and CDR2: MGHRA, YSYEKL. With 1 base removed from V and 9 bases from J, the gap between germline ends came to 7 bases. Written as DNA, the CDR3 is TGCGCCAGCAGCCAAGTATTTGGTGAGCAGTTCTTC. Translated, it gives CASSQVFGEQFF.

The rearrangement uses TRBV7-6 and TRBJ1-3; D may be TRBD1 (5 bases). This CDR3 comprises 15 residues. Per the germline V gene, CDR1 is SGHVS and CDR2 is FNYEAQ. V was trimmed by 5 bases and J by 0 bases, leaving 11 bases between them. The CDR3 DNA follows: TGTGCCAGCAGCCCGACAGCCTACTCTGGAAACACCATATATTTT. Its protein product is CASSPTAYSGNTIYF. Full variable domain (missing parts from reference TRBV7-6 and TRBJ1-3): GAGVSQSPRYKVTKRGQDVALRCDPISGHVSLYWYRQALGQGPEFLTYFNYEAQQDKSGLPNDRFSAERPEGSISTLTIQRTEQRDSAMYRCASSPTAYSGNTIYFGEGSWLTVV.

The CDR3 nucleotides are TGTGCCAGCGAGGAGGGGGCGGCAGGCGAGCAGTACTTC. Protein sequence: CASEEGAAGEQYF. The V gene is TRBV2, the J gene TRBJ2-7; tentative D call: TRBD1 (7 bases). There are 13 residues in the CDR3. The V and J ends lost 8 bases and 6 bases respectively, with 17 bases between them. Germline V gene data show CDR1 as SNHLY and CDR2 as FYNNEI.

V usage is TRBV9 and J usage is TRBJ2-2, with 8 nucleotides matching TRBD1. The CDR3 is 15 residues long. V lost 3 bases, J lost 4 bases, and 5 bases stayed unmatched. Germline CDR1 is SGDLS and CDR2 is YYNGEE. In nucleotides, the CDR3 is TGTGCCAGCAGCGGGGACAGGTTGTCCACCGGGGAGCTGTTTTTT. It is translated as CASSGDRLSTGELFF.